The present entry profiles one T cell receptor (beta chain) with its context. The data stem from a study of blood T cell repertoires in COVID-19. Across the study: Researchers got acute and convalescent COVID-19 samples from the United States, Italy and Spain.

Profiling relied on immunoSEQ multiplex PCR, and the TCRdb table lists in-frame clones only, not all of them. The data contain some 400,000 clones, 85% to 90% of them singletons. Germline V gives CDR1 KGHSH, CDR2 LQKENI. CDR3 length: 16 amino acids. V was shortened by 0 bases and J by 8 bases, with 19 bases between the two germline ends. The clonotype was recovered from a man between 18 and 35 years old with active or convalescent COVID-19. Sequences were obtained from peripheral blood. This chain uses TRBV18 with TRBJ1-2; D is possibly TRBD1 (5 bases). The CDR3 region is CASSPPGAQGYGGYTF. The CDR3, as DNA: TGTGCCAGCTCACCACCTGGCGCCCAGGGATACGGAGGCTACACCTTC.